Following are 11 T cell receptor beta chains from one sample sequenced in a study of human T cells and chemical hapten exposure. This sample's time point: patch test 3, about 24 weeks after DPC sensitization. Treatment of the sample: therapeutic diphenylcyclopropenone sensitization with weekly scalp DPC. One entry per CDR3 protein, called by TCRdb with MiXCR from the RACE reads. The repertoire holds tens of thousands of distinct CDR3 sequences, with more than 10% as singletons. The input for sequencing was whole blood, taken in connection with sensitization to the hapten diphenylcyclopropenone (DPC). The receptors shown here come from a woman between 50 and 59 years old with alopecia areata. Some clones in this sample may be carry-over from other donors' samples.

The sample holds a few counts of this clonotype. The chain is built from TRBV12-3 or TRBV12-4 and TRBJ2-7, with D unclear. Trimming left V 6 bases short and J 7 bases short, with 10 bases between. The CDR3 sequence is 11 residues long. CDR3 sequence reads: CASSQSLEQYF. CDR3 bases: TGTGCCAGCAGCCAGAGTTTGGAGCAGTACTTC.

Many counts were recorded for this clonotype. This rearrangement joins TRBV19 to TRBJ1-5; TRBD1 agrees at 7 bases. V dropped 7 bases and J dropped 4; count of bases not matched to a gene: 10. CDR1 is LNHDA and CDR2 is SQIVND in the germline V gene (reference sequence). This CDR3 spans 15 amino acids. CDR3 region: CASTMQGGGNQPQHF. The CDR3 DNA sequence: TGTGCCAGTACCATGCAGGGGGGCGGGAATCAGCCCCAGCATTTT. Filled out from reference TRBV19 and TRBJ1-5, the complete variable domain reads DGGITQSPKYLFRKEGQNVTLSCEQNLNHDAMYWYRQDPGQGLRLIYYSQIVNDFQKGDIAEGYSVSREKKESFPLTVTSAQKNPTAFYLCASTMQGGGNQPQHFGDGTRLSIL.

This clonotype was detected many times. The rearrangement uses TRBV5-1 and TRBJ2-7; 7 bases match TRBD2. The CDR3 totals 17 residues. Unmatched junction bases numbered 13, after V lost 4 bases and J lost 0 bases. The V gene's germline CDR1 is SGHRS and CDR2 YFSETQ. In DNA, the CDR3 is TGCGCCAGCAGCCGCAGTCCTCAAGCGGGGAGCTCCTACGAGCAGTACTTC. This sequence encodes CASSRSPQAGSSYEQYF.

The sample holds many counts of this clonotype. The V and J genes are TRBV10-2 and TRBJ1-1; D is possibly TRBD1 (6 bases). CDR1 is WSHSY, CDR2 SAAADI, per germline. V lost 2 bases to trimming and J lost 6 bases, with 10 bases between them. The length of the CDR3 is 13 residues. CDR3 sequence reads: CASSEIGGSEAFF. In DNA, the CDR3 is TGCGCCAGCAGTGAGATAGGGGGGTCTGAAGCTTTCTTT.

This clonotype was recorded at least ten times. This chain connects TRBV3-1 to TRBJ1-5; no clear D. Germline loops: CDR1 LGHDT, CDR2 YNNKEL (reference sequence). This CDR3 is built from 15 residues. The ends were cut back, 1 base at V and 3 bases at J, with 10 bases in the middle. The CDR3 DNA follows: TGTGCCAGCAGCCAAGGGCCGATCCCCAATCAGCCCCAGCATTTT. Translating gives CASSQGPIPNQPQHF.

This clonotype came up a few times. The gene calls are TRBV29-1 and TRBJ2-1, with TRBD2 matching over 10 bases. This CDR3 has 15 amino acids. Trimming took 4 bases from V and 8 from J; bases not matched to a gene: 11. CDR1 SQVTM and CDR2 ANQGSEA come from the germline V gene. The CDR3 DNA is TGCAGCGTTGGGGTCGGGGTAGCGGGAGGAGATGAGCAGTTCTTC. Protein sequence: CSVGVGVAGGDEQFF.

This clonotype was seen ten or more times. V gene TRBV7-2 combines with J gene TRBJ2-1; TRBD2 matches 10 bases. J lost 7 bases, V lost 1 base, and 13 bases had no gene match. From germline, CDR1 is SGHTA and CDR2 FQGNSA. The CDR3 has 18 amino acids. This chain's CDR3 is CASSLDRARLAGSNEQFF. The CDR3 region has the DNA TGTGCCAGCAGCTTAGACCGTGCGAGACTAGCGGGTTCTAATGAGCAGTTCTTC.

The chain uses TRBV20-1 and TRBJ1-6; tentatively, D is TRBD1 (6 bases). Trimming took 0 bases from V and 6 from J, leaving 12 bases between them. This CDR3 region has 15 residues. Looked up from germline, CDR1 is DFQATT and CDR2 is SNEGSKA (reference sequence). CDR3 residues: CSARDLGRGNSPLHF. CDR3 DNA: TGCAGTGCTAGAGATCTCGGCAGGGGTAATTCACCCCTCCACTTT.

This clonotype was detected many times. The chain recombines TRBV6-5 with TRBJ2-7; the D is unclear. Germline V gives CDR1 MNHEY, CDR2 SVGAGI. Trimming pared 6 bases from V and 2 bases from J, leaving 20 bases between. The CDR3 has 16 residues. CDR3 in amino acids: CASRPHGFDSTYEQYF. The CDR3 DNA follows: TGTGCCAGCAGGCCCCACGGCTTCGACTCCACCTACGAGCAGTACTTC.

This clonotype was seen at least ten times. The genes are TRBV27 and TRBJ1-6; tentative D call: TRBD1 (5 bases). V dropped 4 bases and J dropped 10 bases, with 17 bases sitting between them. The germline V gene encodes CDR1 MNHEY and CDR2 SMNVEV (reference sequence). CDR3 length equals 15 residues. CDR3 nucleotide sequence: TGTGCCAGCAGTTCCCCGGGGGGAAATGACTCACCCCTCCACTTT. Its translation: CASSSPGGNDSPLHF.

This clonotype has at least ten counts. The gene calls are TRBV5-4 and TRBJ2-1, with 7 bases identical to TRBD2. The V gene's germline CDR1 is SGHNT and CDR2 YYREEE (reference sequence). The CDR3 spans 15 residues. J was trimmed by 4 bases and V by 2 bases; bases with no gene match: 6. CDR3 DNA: TGTGCCAGCAGCTTAAGGCTAGCGGCTTACAATGAGCAGTTCTTC. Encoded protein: CASSLRLAAYNEQFF.